The T cell receptor (beta chain) under discussion was sequenced for a study of human thymus T cells. General study points: Thymic repertoires overlap heavily among unrelated individuals, related research has reported. Biased V and J segment usage appeared in thymus and peripheral blood.

Corrective heart surgery yielded resections, and these provided the thymus tissue. Corrective surgery for congenital heart defects was being performed on the healthy Finnish infants who served as donors. TCRdb's copy holds only in-frame clones and misses some; the assay was immunoSEQ multiplex PCR. The repertoire holds roughly 130,000 clones, with around 94% as singletons. For this clone: The antigen remains undetermined.

Sample: thymus tissue. This clonotype was sampled from a boy less than two years old with a congenital heart defect but otherwise immunologically healthy.

CDR3 loop: CASSQGAGVAGGPVPKNIQYF. The DNA of the CDR3 is TGTGCCAGCAGCCAAGGGGCGGGGGTAGCGGGGGGGCCTGTCCCCAAAAACATTCAGTACTTC. This chain joins TRBV4-2 and TRBJ2-4; TRBD2 aligns across 11 bases. V dropped 1 base and J dropped 2; count of bases not matched to a gene: 16. CDR1 is LGHNA, CDR2 YNFKEQ, per germline. The CDR3 contains 21 residues.